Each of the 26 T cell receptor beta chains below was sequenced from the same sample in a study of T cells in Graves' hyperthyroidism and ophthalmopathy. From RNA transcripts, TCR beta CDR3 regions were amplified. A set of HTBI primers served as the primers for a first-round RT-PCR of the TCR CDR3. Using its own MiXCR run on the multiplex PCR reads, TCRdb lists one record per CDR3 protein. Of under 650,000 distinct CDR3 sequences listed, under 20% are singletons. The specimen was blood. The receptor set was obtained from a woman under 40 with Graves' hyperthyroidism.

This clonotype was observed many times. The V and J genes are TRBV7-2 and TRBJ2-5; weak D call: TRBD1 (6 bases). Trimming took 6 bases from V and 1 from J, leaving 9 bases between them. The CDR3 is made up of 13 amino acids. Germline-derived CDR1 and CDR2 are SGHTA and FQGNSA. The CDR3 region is CASRRTAQETQYF. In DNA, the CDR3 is TGTGCCAGCAGACGGACAGCCCAAGAGACCCAGTACTTC.

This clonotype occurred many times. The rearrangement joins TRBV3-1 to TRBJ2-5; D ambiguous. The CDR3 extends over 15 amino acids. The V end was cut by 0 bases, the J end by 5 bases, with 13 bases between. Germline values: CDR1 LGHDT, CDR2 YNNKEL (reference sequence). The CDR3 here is CASSQDNPPWETQYF. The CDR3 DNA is TGTGCCAGCAGCCAAGATAACCCCCCGTGGGAGACCCAGTACTTC.

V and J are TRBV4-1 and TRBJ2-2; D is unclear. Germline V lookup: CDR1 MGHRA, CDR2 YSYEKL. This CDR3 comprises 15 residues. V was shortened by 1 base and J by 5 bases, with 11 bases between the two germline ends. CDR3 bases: TGCGCCAGCAGCCAAGGTTTCGCCATTACCGGGGAGCTGTTTTTT. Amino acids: CASSQGFAITGELFF.

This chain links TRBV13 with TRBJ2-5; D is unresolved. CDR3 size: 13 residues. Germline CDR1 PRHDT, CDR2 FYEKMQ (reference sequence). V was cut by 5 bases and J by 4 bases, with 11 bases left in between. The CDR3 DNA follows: TGTGCCAGCAGCGTCGGAGTTATAGAGACCCAGTACTTC. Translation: CASSVGVIETQYF.

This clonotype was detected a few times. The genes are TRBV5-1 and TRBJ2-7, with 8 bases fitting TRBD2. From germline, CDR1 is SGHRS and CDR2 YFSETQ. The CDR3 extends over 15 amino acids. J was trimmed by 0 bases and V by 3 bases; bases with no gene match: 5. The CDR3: CASSSGLVPSYEQYF. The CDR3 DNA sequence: TGCGCCAGCAGCTCGGGACTAGTTCCCTCCTACGAGCAGTACTTC.

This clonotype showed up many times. CDR3 nucleotides: TGTGCCAGCAGGCGCTACAGGGGGGTGAGAGGAACCCAGAGGTTCACCGGGGAGCTGTTTTTT. It yields the protein CASRRYRGVRGTQRFTGELFF. The rearrangement links TRBV28 to TRBJ2-2; TRBD1 agrees at 8 bases. Germline loops: CDR1 MDHEN, CDR2 SYDVKM. The CDR3 contains 21 residues. The V gene end was trimmed by 6 bases and the J gene end by 4 bases; junction bases not matched to a gene: 25.

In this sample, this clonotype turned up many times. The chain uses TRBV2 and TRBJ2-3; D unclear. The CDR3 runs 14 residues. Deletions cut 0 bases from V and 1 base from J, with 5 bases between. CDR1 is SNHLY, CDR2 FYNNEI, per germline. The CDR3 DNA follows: TGTGCCAGCAGTGAAGCTGGGGGCACAGATACGCAGTATTTT. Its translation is CASSEAGGTDTQYF.

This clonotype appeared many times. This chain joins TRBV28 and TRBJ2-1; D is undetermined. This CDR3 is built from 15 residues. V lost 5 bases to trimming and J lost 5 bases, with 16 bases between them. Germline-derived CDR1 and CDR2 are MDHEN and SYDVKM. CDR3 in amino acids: CASSPSGSPNNEQFF. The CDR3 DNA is TGTGCCAGCAGTCCTAGTGGCTCCCCCAACAATGAGCAGTTCTTC.

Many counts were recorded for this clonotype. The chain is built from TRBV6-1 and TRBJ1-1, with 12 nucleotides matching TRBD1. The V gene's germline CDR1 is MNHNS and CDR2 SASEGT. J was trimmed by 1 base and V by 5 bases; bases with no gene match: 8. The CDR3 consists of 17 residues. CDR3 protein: CASSKGTGGWRNTEAFF. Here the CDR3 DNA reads TGTGCCAGCAGTAAAGGGACAGGGGGCTGGAGGAACACTGAAGCTTTCTTT.

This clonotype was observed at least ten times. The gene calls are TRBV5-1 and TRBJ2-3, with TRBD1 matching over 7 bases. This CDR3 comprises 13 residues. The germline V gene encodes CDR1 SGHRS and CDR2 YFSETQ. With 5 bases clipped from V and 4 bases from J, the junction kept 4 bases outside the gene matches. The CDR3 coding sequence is TGCGCCAGCAGGTCTGGGACAGCAGATACGCAGTATTTT. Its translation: CASRSGTADTQYF.

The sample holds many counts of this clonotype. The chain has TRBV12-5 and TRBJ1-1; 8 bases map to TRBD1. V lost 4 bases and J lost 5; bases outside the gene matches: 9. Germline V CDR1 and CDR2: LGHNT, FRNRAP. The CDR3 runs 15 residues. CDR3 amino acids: CASGSLDRGRTEAFF. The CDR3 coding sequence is TGTGCTAGTGGTTCGCTCGACAGGGGTAGGACTGAAGCTTTCTTT.

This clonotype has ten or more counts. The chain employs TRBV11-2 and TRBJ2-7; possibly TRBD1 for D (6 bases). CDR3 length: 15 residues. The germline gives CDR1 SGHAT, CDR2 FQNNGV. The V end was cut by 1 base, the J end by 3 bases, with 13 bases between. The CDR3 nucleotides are TGTGCCAGCAGCTTAGTGTCACAGGGCTACTACGAGCAGTACTTC. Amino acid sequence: CASSLVSQGYYEQYF.

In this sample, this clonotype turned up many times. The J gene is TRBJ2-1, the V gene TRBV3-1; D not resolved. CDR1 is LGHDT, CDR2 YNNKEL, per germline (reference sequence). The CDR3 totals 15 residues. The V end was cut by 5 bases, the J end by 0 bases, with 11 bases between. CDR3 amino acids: CASSSPSRSYNEQFF. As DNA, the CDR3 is TGTGCCAGCAGCTCCCCGTCCCGCTCCTACAATGAGCAGTTCTTC.

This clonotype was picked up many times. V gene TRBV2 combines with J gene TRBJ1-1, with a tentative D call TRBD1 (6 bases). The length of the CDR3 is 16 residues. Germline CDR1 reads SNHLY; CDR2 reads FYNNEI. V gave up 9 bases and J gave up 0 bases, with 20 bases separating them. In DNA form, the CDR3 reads TGTGCCAGTATGCTCCATCAACAGGGCCTGAACACTGAAGCTTTCTTT. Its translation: CASMLHQQGLNTEAFF. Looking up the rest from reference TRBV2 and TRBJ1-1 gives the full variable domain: EPEVTQTPSHQVTQMGQEVILRCVPISNHLYFYWYRQILGQKVEFLVSFYNNEISEKSEIFDDQFSVERPDGSNFTLKIRSTKLEDSAMYFCASMLHQQGLNTEAFFGQGTRLTVV.

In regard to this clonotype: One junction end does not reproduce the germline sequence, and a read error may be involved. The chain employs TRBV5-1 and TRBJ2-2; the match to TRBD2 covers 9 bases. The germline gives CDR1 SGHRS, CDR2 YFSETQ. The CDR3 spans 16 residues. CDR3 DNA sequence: TGTGCCAGCAGCGGAGGGACTAGCCCCGCCCCCGGGGAGCTGTTTTTT. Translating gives CASSGGTSPAPGELFF.

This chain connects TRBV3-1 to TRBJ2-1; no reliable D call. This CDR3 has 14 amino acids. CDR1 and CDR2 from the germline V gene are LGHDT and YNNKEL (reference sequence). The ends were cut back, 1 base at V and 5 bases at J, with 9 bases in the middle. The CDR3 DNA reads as TGTGCCAGCAGCCAAGCGGCTACCGACAATGAGCAGTTCTTC. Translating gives CASSQAATDNEQFF.

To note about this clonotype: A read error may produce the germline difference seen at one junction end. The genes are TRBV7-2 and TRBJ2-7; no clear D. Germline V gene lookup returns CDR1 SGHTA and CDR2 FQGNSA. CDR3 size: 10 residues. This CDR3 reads CAGSLGEQYF. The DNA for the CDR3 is TGTGCCGGCAGCTTGGGCGAGCAGTACTTC.

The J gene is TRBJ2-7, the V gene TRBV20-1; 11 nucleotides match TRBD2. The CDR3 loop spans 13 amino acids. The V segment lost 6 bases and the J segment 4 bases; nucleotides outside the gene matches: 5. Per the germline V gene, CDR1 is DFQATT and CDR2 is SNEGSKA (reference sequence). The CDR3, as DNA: TGCAGTGCCTTCCTAGCGGGAGGTTACGAGCAGTACTTC. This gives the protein CSAFLAGGYEQYF.

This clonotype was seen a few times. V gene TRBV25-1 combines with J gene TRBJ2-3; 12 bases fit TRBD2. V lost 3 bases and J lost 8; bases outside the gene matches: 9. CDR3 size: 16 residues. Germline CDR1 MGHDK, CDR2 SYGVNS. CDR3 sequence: CASSETSGSVGGTQYF. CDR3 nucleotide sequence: TGTGCCAGCAGTGAGACTAGCGGGAGCGTGGGGGGTACGCAGTATTTT.

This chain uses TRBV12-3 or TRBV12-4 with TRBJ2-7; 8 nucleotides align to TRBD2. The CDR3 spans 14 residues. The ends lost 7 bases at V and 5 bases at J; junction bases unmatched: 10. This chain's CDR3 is CASTRGGTPHEQYF. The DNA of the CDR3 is TGTGCCAGCACCCGGGGGGGGACACCGCACGAGCAGTACTTC.

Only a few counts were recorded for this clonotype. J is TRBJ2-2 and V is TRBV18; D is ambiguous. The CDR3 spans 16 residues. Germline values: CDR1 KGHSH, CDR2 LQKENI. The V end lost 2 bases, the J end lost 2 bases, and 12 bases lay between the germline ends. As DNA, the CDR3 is TGTGCCAGCTCACCATCCGCGAACGCAAACACCGGGGAGCTGTTTTTT. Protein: CASSPSANANTGELFF.

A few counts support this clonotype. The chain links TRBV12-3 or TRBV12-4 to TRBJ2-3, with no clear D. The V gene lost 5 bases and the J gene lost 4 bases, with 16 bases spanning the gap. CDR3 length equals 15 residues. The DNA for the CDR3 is TGTGCCAGCAGTGGAACTGACGGTCGCTCAGATACGCAGTATTTT. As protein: CASSGTDGRSDTQYF.

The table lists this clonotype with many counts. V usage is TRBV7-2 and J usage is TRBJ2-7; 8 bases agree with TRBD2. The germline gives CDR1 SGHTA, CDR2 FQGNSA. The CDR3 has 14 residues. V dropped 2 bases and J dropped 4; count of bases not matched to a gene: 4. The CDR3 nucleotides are TGTGCCAGCAGCTTACCTAGCGGGCCTTACGAGCAGTACTTC. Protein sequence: CASSLPSGPYEQYF.

CDR3 in DNA: TGTGCCAGCAGTTCTATCCCCAGGGCCCGACCGGATCAGCCCCAGCATTTT. It codes for CASSSIPRARPDQPQHF. The chain combines TRBV6-1 with TRBJ1-5, with D possibly matching TRBD1 (5 bases). V gave up 5 bases and J gave up 5 bases, with 22 bases separating them. This CDR3 has 17 residues. Looked up from germline, CDR1 is MNHNS and CDR2 is SASEGT.

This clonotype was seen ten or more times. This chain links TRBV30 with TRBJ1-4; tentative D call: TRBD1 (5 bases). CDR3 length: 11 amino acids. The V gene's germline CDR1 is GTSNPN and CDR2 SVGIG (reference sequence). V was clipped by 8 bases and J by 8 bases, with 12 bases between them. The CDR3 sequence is CAGGMKEKLFF. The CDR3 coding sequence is TGTGCCGGGGGGATGAAGGAAAAACTGTTTTTT. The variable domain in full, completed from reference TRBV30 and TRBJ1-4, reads SQTIHQWPATLVQPVGSPLSLECTVEGTSNPNLYWYRQAAGRGLQLLFYSVGIGQISSEVPQNLSASRPQDRQFILSSKKLLLSDSGFYLCAGGMKEKLFFGSGTQLSVL.

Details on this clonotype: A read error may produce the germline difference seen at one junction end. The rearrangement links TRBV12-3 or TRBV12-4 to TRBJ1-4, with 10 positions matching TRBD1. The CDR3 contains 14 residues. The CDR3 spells CASRPGTGDEKPFF. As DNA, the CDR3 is TGTGCCAGCAGACCCGGGACAGGGGATGAAAAACCGTTTTTT.